This TCR beta chain came from a study of blood T cell repertoires in COVID-19. A remark on this clone: Because the CDR3's place on the DNA is in doubt, the DNA is left out and the CDR3 is given as listed by TCRdb.

CDR1 and CDR2 (germline): KGHDR, SFDVKD. The CDR3 is 22 residues long, counting both termini. Authors' methods: Estimated nucleated cell counts came from reference gene primer amplification. Assay used: immunoSEQ multiplex PCR; TCRdb lists only in-frame clones, some missing. V, J and clone size are those of that table, while D and trimming were read from the DNA. The table includes under 200,000 clones, roughly 85% detected once. This receptor was taken from a woman of 80 years or more with acute or convalescent COVID-19. The sequenced sample was peripheral blood. This chain uses TRBV24-1 with TRBJ1-6; TRBD1, the D gene given by the table, was not confirmed from the DNA. The CDR3: CATSDYQTLDKGMALYNSPLHF.